The 19 T cell receptor beta chains below come from one sample, sequenced in a study of cytomegalovirus exposure and HLA in healthy donors. The study ran its PCR with 60 Vbeta and 13 Jbeta primers. The protocol was immunoSEQ multiplex PCR, while the TCRdb copy is restricted to in-frame clones and leaves out a portion. The sample data list fewer than 200,000 clones. Material: PBMCs. Every receptor here comes from a man aged 30 to 45 in good health and CMV-seronegative.

The chain uses TRBV28 and TRBJ1-5, with 8 bases fitting TRBD1. The CDR3 loop spans 15 amino acids. Losses at the gene ends were 8 bases for V and 6 bases for J; bases not matched to a gene: 12. CDR1 is MDHEN and CDR2 is SYDVKM in the germline V gene. The CDR3 region has the DNA TGTGCCAGCGACTATCCGACAGGGGTCTCTCAGCCCCAGCATTTT. Protein: CASDYPTGVSQPQHF. Looking up the rest from reference TRBV28 and TRBJ1-5 gives the full variable domain: DVKVTQSSRYLVKRTGEKVFLECVQDMDHENMFWYRQDPGLGLRLIYFSYDVKMKEKGDIPEGYSVSREKKERFSLILESASTNQTSMYLCASDYPTGVSQPQHFGDGTRLSIL.

The chain links TRBV19 to TRBJ2-1; 14 positions match TRBD2. CDR3 size: 16 residues. Germline values: CDR1 LNHDA, CDR2 SQIVND (reference sequence). The V and J ends lost 4 bases and 6 bases, in that order; junction bases with no gene match: 5. The CDR3 DNA reads as TGTGCCAGTAGTACCAAGACTAGCGGGAGGGGCAATGAGCAGTTCTTC. Translating it yields CASSTKTSGRGNEQFF.

The chain carries TRBV19 and TRBJ1-1; no definite D call. The CDR3 consists of 15 residues. Germline V gene lookup returns CDR1 LNHDA and CDR2 SQIVND (reference sequence). Trimming pared 0 bases from V and 0 bases from J, leaving 8 bases between. CDR3 in amino acids: CASSIEGALNTEAFF. The CDR3 DNA sequence: TGTGCCAGTAGTATAGAGGGAGCTCTGAACACTGAAGCTTTCTTT.

The chain employs TRBV13 and TRBJ2-7; TRBD2 matches 14 bases. Germline V CDR1 and CDR2: PRHDT, FYEKMQ (reference sequence). The V segment lost 5 bases and the J segment 10 bases; nucleotides outside the gene matches: 4. The CDR3 is 13 residues long. CDR3 coding DNA: TGTGCCAGCAGCCACGGGACTAGCGGGAGTCAGTACTTC. The encoded protein is CASSHGTSGSQYF.

The chain joins TRBV2 to TRBJ2-2, with TRBD1 as a possible D gene (6 bases). The CDR3 runs to 14 residues. Deletions cut 6 bases from V and 1 base from J, with 9 bases between. From germline, CDR1 is SNHLY and CDR2 FYNNEI. The CDR3 reads CASRGAVNTGELFF. DNA for the CDR3: TGTGCCAGCAGGGGGGCCGTGAACACCGGGGAGCTGTTTTTT. The variable domain in full, completed from reference TRBV2 and TRBJ2-2, reads EPEVTQTPSHQVTQMGQEVILRCVPISNHLYFYWYRQILGQKVEFLVSFYNNEISEKSEIFDDQFSVERPDGSNFTLKIRSTKLEDSAMYFCASRGAVNTGELFFGEGSRLTVL.

The rearrangement joins TRBV2 to TRBJ2-1; 13 positions agree with TRBD2. Germline CDR1 reads SNHLY; CDR2 reads FYNNEI. V dropped 6 bases and J dropped 7; count of bases not matched to a gene: 0. The CDR3 sequence is 13 residues long. The CDR3 region has the DNA TGTGCCAGCAGGACTAGCGGGGGGAATGAGCAGTTCTTC. Its translation is CASRTSGGNEQFF.

This chain joins TRBV6-5 and TRBJ1-6, with 7 bases identical to TRBD1. The CDR3 covers 15 residues. Germline loops: CDR1 MNHEY, CDR2 SVGAGI. V dropped 6 bases and J dropped 5; count of bases not matched to a gene: 7. CDR3 sequence reads: CASRSGTANNSPLHF. CDR3 coding DNA: TGTGCCAGCAGATCCGGGACAGCCAATAATTCACCCCTCCACTTT.

The rearrangement uses TRBV7-8 and TRBJ2-1; tentatively, D is TRBD1 (6 bases). Germline V gene lookup returns CDR1 SGHVS and CDR2 FQNEAQ. The CDR3 is made up of 17 amino acids. Trimming shortened V by 0 bases and J by 2 bases, and 14 bases separated the two germline ends. CDR3 loop: CASSLAVGAGAYNEQFF. CDR3 coding DNA: TGTGCCAGCAGCTTAGCCGTTGGGGCAGGGGCCTACAATGAGCAGTTCTTC.

The chain's CDR3 is CASSVVPGGGYTF. The CDR3 DNA sequence: TGTGCCAGCAGCGTAGTGCCAGGGGGTGGCTACACCTTC. The gene calls are TRBV9 and TRBJ1-2, with 7 nucleotides matching TRBD1. This CDR3 is built from 13 residues. After removal of 0 bases from V and 7 bases from J, the junction contained 3 bases not matched to a gene. Germline V gene data show CDR1 as SGDLS and CDR2 as YYNGEE. Using reference TRBV9 and TRBJ1-2 for the parts outside the CDR3, the full variable domain is DSGVTQTPKHLITATGQRVTLRCSPRSGDLSVYWYQQSLDQGLQFLIQYYNGEERAKGNILERFSAQQFPDLHSELNLSSLELGDSALYFCASSVVPGGGYTFGSGTRLTVV.

The chain recombines TRBV7-9 with TRBJ1-2, with a tentative D call TRBD1 (5 bases). The germline V gene encodes CDR1 SEHNR and CDR2 FQNEAQ (reference sequence). V was shortened by 4 bases and J by 0 bases, with 9 bases between the two germline ends. The CDR3 is 14 amino acids. CDR3 sequence reads: CASSSEGSNYGYTF. The CDR3, as DNA: TGTGCCAGCAGCTCGGAGGGGTCTAACTATGGCTACACCTTC. Drawing the rest from reference TRBV7-9 and TRBJ1-2, the complete variable domain is DTGVSQNPRHKITKRGQNVTFRCDPISEHNRLYWYRQTLGQGPEFLTYFQNEAQLEKSRLLSDRFSAERPKGSFSTLEIQRTEQGDSAMYLCASSSEGSNYGYTFGSGTRLTVV.

The genes are TRBV13 and TRBJ2-2, with a tentative D call TRBD1 (5 bases). V gave up 1 base and J gave up 0 bases, with 9 bases separating them. The CDR3 has 16 amino acids. CDR1 and CDR2 from the germline V gene are PRHDT and FYEKMQ (reference sequence). The CDR3 nucleotides read TGTGCCAGCAGCTTAGTCAGGGCGTCGAACACCGGGGAGCTGTTTTTT. Translation gives CASSLVRASNTGELFF. Full variable domain (outside the CDR3, taken from reference TRBV13 and TRBJ2-2): AAGVIQSPRHLIKEKRETATLKCYPIPRHDTVYWYQQGPGQDPQFLISFYEKMQSDKGSIPDRFSAQQFSDYHSELNMSSLELGDSALYFCASSLVRASNTGELFFGEGSRLTVL.

The V gene is TRBV28, the J gene TRBJ1-3, with TRBD1 matching over 7 bases. Trimming cost V 8 bases and J 0 bases; bases outside gene matches: 7. The CDR3 spans 15 residues. Germline CDR1 reads MDHEN; CDR2 reads SYDVKM. DNA of the CDR3: TGTGCCAGCCTTCCGGGACAGTTCTCTGGAAACACCATATATTTT. Encoded protein: CASLPGQFSGNTIYF.

The chain uses TRBV30 and TRBJ1-2; tentative D call: TRBD1 (6 bases). Germline V gene sequence: CDR1 GTSNPN, CDR2 SVGIG (reference sequence). CDR3 length: 16 residues. CDR3 DNA: TGTGGTTGGGCCCGGGACACTTCGAGACCTAACTATGGCTACACCTTC. This gives the protein CGWARDTSRPNYGYTF.

The CDR3 loop reads CASSLAGQSTDTQYF. The CDR3 nucleotides are TGTGCCAGCAGCTTAGCTGGGCAGAGCACAGATACGCAGTATTTT. This sequence joins TRBV11-3 and TRBJ2-3; D gene unclear. This CDR3 spans 15 amino acids. With 1 base removed from V and 0 bases from J, the gap between germline ends came to 8 bases. Per germline, CDR1 SGHNT and CDR2 YENEEA.

The chain recombines TRBV2 with TRBJ2-7, with TRBD2 matching over 9 bases. V was clipped by 4 bases and J by 2 bases; unmatched bases: 0. This CDR3 region has 13 residues. Germline CDR1 SNHLY, CDR2 FYNNEI. CDR3 loop: CASSGLAAYEQYF. CDR3 nucleotide sequence: TGTGCCAGCAGTGGACTAGCGGCCTACGAGCAGTACTTC.

The genes are TRBV29-1 and TRBJ2-1; possible D gene TRBD1, 5 bases. Deletions cut 4 bases from V and 6 bases from J, with 13 bases between. The CDR3 sequence is 13 residues long. Germline loops: CDR1 SQVTM, CDR2 ANQGSEA. The CDR3 is CSVVKGAANEQFF. The CDR3 bases are TGCAGCGTTGTCAAAGGGGCAGCCAATGAGCAGTTCTTC.

The rearrangement joins TRBV4-1 to TRBJ1-5, with TRBD1 matching over 7 bases. The CDR3 sequence is 16 residues long. Germline V gives CDR1 MGHRA, CDR2 YSYEKL. The V segment lost 3 bases and the J segment 0 bases; nucleotides outside the gene matches: 5. CDR3 nucleotide sequence: TGCGCCAGCAGCCACACAGACAGGGCTAGCAATCAGCCCCAGCATTTT. Amino acid sequence: CASSHTDRASNQPQHF.

This chain joins TRBV10-3 and TRBJ1-2; 7 nucleotides match TRBD1. The CDR3 runs 13 residues. The J segment lost 4 bases and the V segment lost 6 bases, leaving 5 bases of the junction unmatched. Germline loops: CDR1 ENHRY, CDR2 SYGVKD. CDR3 region: CAISTGVSYGYTF. The CDR3 nucleotides read TGTGCCATCAGCACAGGGGTTTCCTATGGCTACACCTTC.

CDR3 sequence reads: CASSSTEHRGATEAFF. The CDR3, as DNA: TGTGCCAGCAGTTCCACGGAACACAGGGGTGCGACTGAAGCTTTCTTT. This chain joins TRBV6-9 and TRBJ1-1, with 7 nucleotides matching TRBD1. Trimming at V came to 4 bases and at J to 5 bases, leaving 13 bases not matched to a gene. The length of the CDR3 is 16 residues. CDR1 and CDR2 (germline): MNHGY, SVAAGI.